One sample yielded the 21 T cell receptor beta chains listed below, sequenced in a study of blood T cell repertoires in COVID-19. Profiling relied on immunoSEQ multiplex PCR, and the TCRdb table lists in-frame clones only, not all of them. The sample contains over 300,000 clones, 89% of which appear only once. The source material was peripheral blood. The receptor set was obtained from a man younger than 35 who had recovered from COVID-19.

The V and J genes are TRBV29-1 and TRBJ1-2; 8 nucleotides match TRBD1. CDR1 is SQVTM and CDR2 is ANQGSEA in the germline V gene. V shed 7 bases, J shed 2 bases, and the junction held 3 bases outside the gene matches. The CDR3 is 12 residues long. The CDR3 DNA is TGCAGCGGTGGGACAGGCAACTATGGCTACACCTTC. Its protein is CSGGTGNYGYTF.

This clone has a single count. The gene calls are TRBV7-6 and TRBJ1-1; D call uncertain. The CDR3 loop spans 14 amino acids. The V and J ends lost 1 base and 2 bases respectively, with 8 bases between them. Germline assignment: CDR1 SGHVS and CDR2 FNYEAQ. DNA for the CDR3: TGTGCCAGCAGCTTAGGAGGAGGTAACACTGAAGCTTTCTTT. It yields the protein CASSLGGGNTEAFF.

V gene TRBV2 combines with J gene TRBJ2-5; D is perhaps TRBD2 (5 bases). V lost 7 bases and J 1 base, leaving 10 bases between the germline ends. CDR1 is SNHLY and CDR2 is FYNNEI in the germline V gene. The CDR3 covers 13 residues. In DNA, the CDR3 is TGTGCCAGCACTTGGGCGGGCCAAGAGACCCAGTACTTC. The encoded protein is CASTWAGQETQYF.

This rearrangement joins TRBV6-6 to TRBJ1-2, with D possibly being TRBD1 (5 bases). CDR1 and CDR2 (germline): MNHNY, SVGAGI (reference sequence). This CDR3 contains 19 residues. Trimming left V 5 bases short and J 1 base short, with 26 bases between. The CDR3 DNA sequence: TGTGCCAGCAGTCCAATACTTGGGGCCCAGGAGGGCCTTAACTATGGCTACACCTTC. Its translation is CASSPILGAQEGLNYGYTF.

The rearrangement links TRBV5-1 to TRBJ2-3; TRBD2 aligns across 9 bases. The CDR3 contains 15 residues. V shed 0 bases, J shed 5 bases, and the junction held 4 bases outside the gene matches. Germline-derived CDR1 and CDR2 are SGHRS and YFSETQ. CDR3 protein: CASSLAAGGQDTQYF. As DNA, the CDR3 is TGCGCCAGCAGCTTGGCTGCGGGGGGGCAAGATACGCAGTATTTT. The variable domain in full, with the rest retrieved from reference TRBV5-1 and TRBJ2-3, is KAGVTQTPRYLIKTRGQQVTLSCSPISGHRSVSWYQQTPGQGLQFLFEYFSETQRNKGNFPGRFSGRQFSNSRSEMNVSTLELGDSALYLCASSLAAGGQDTQYFGPGTRLTVL.

This chain links TRBV5-1 with TRBJ2-2; no reliable D call. The CDR3 contains 13 residues. V was shortened by 5 bases and J by 1 base, with 6 bases between the two germline ends. In germline, CDR1 is SGHRS, CDR2 YFSETQ. CDR3 sequence (DNA): TGCGCCAGCAGTCACAGGAACACCGGGGAGCTGTTTTTT. Translating it yields CASSHRNTGELFF.

V usage is TRBV4-2 and J usage is TRBJ1-2, with TRBD1 matching over 7 bases. The CDR3 has 17 residues. Unmatched junction bases numbered 11, after V lost 0 bases and J lost 4 bases. CDR1 is LGHNA and CDR2 is YNFKEQ in the germline V gene. The CDR3 DNA follows: TGTGCCAGCAGCCAAGATGTAGAGACAGGGCAGAGCTATGGCTACACCTTC. Its protein is CASSQDVETGQSYGYTF.

J is TRBJ2-7 and V is TRBV7-2; perhaps TRBD2 as D (6 bases). The CDR3 is 14 amino acids. Germline V gene data show CDR1 as SGHTA and CDR2 as FQGNSA. Trimming stripped 1 base from V and 1 base from J, with 8 bases between. The CDR3 loop reads CASSLVLASYEQYF. The CDR3 nucleotides read TGTGCCAGCAGCTTAGTACTAGCTTCCTACGAGCAGTACTTC.

V gene TRBV19 combines with J gene TRBJ2-5; TRBD2 matches at 8 bases. Germline V gene data show CDR1 as LNHDA and CDR2 as SQIVND (reference sequence). This CDR3 contains 15 residues. Losses at the gene ends were 3 bases for V and 4 bases for J; bases not matched to a gene: 7. The CDR3: CASSISGGPGETQYF. The DNA for the CDR3 is TGTGCCAGTAGTATCTCGGGGGGGCCGGGAGAGACCCAGTACTTC.

The chain has TRBV9 and TRBJ2-1, with D unclear. The ends were cut back, 0 bases at V and 3 bases at J, with 7 bases in the middle. The CDR3 consists of 14 residues. Germline CDR1 is SGDLS and CDR2 is YYNGEE. CDR3 sequence reads: CASSVGQNYNEQFF. The CDR3 nucleotides read TGTGCCAGCAGCGTAGGGCAGAACTACAATGAGCAGTTCTTC.

The chain couples TRBV27 to TRBJ1-6; a possible D gene is TRBD1 (6 bases). The length of the CDR3 is 14 residues. Deletions cut 10 bases from V and 9 bases from J, with 19 bases between. Germline assignment: CDR1 MNHEY and CDR2 SMNVEV (reference sequence). The DNA for the CDR3 is TGTGCCACGGGTACAGGGCTAAGAGGTTCACCCCTCCACTTT. Protein product: CATGTGLRGSPLHF.

This chain connects TRBV4-1 to TRBJ1-3; D not certain. From germline, CDR1 is MGHRA and CDR2 YSYEKL. This CDR3 contains 17 residues. The ends were cut back, 1 base at V and 0 bases at J, with 13 bases in the middle. Here the CDR3 reads CASSQVGWRISGNTIYF. CDR3 in DNA: TGCGCCAGCAGCCAAGTAGGATGGAGGATCTCTGGAAACACCATATATTTT.

Details on this clone: Other DNA sequences from this sample encode an identical CDR3 as well. The J gene is TRBJ2-1, the V gene TRBV9; D is unclear. The CDR3 sequence is 12 residues long. Trimming left V 1 base short and J 5 bases short, with 4 bases between. CDR1 is SGDLS and CDR2 is YYNGEE in the germline V gene. The CDR3 loop is CASSVRDNEQFF. Written as DNA, the CDR3 is TGTGCCAGCAGCGTACGAGACAATGAGCAGTTCTTC.

This chain connects TRBV10-1 to TRBJ1-6; D not certain. The germline gives CDR1 WNHNN, CDR2 SYGVQD (reference sequence). The CDR3 is 13 residues long. With 2 bases removed from V and 6 bases from J, the gap between germline ends came to 5 bases. The CDR3 protein is CASSENSNSPLHF. CDR3 in DNA: TGCGCCAGCAGTGAGAACAGTAATTCACCCCTCCACTTT.

The chain couples TRBV27 to TRBJ2-6; the D is unclear. CDR3 size: 13 residues. V gave up 9 bases and J gave up 1 base, with 7 bases separating them. CDR1 and CDR2 from the germline V gene are MNHEY and SMNVEV (reference sequence). In nucleotides, the CDR3 is TGTGCCAGTCGTGTTTCTGGGGCCAACGTCCTGACTTTC. Translation: CASRVSGANVLTF.

V and J are TRBV11-2 and TRBJ2-5; 10 bases are a match to TRBD1. The CDR3 has 15 residues. V shed 6 bases, J shed 3 bases, and the junction held 7 bases outside the gene matches. CDR1 is SGHAT and CDR2 is FQNNGV in the germline V gene. CDR3 residues: CASRPPGTGEETQYF. CDR3 DNA: TGTGCCAGCAGACCCCCTGGGACAGGGGAAGAGACCCAGTACTTC.

CDR3 bases: TGTGCCAGCAGTACCAGGGGTGGCACTGAAGCTTTCTTT. This encodes CASSTRGGTEAFF. This chain joins TRBV27 and TRBJ1-1; TRBD1 might be the D (6 bases). The CDR3 is made up of 13 amino acids. CDR1 is MNHEY, CDR2 SMNVEV, per germline (reference sequence). The V and J ends lost 5 bases and 4 bases respectively, with 11 bases between them.

The chain employs TRBV9 and TRBJ1-1, with D possibly TRBD1 on 5 matching bases. CDR3 size: 14 residues. Trimming took 5 bases from V and 1 from J, leaving 12 bases between them. The germline gives CDR1 SGDLS, CDR2 YYNGEE. In nucleotides, the CDR3 is TGTGCCAGCAGAGATGGACACACGAACACTGAAGCTTTCTTT. Encoded protein: CASRDGHTNTEAFF.

The gene calls are TRBV18 and TRBJ2-3; 9 bases match TRBD1. Trimming cost V 0 bases and J 3 bases; bases outside gene matches: 1. This CDR3 is built from 15 residues. CDR1 is KGHSH, CDR2 LQKENI, per germline. In DNA form, the CDR3 reads TGTGCCAGCTCACCACCGACAGGGGGGACAGATACGCAGTATTTT. It specifies CASSPPTGGTDTQYF.

With respect to this clone: The sample has other DNA sequences that encode this CDR3 too. The CDR3 spells CASSWDSYNEQFF. For the CDR3, the DNA is TGTGCCAGTAGTTGGGACAGTTACAATGAGCAGTTCTTC. The genes are TRBV19 and TRBJ2-1, with 7 bases that match TRBD1. V lost 5 bases to trimming and J lost 4 bases; unmatched junction nucleotides: 2. Germline V gene lookup returns CDR1 LNHDA and CDR2 SQIVND (reference sequence). This CDR3 region has 13 residues.

The CDR3: CAWSQGSSSYNEQFF. CDR3 in DNA: TGTGCCTGGAGCCAGGGGTCAAGCTCCTACAATGAGCAGTTCTTC. The J gene is TRBJ2-1, the V gene TRBV30, with a possible D match to TRBD1 (6 bases). Germline CDR1 GTSNPN, CDR2 SVGIG (reference sequence). The CDR3 extends over 15 amino acids. Trimming took 3 bases from V and 0 from J, leaving 12 bases between them.